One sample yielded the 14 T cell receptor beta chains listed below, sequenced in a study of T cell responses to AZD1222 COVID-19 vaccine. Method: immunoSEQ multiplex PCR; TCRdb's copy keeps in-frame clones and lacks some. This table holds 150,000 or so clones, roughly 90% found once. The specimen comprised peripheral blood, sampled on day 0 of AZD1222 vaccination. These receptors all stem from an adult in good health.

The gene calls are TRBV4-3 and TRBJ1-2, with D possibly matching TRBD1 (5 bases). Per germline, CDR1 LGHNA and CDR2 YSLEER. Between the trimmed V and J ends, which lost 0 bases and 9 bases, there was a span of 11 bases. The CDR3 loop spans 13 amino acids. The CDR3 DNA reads TGCGCCAGCAGCCAAGACCGGGGGAGGCGCTACACCTTC. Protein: CASSQDRGRRYTF.

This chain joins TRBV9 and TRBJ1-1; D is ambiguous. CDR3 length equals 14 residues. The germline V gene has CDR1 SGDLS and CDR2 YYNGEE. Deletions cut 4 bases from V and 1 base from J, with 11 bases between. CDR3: CASSPSAGNTEAFF. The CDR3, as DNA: TGTGCCAGCAGCCCCTCCGCTGGGAACACTGAAGCTTTCTTT.

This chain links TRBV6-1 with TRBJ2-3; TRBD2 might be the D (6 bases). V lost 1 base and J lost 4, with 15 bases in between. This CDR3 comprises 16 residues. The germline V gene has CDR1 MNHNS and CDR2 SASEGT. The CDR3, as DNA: TGTGCCAGCAGTGAAGGGGCTAGCGAGTTTCCAGATACGCAGTATTTT. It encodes CASSEGASEFPDTQYF.

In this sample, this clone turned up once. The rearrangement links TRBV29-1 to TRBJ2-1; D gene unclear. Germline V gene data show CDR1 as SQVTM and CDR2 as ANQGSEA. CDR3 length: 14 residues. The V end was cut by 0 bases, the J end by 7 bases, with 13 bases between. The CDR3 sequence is CSVEDRRVINEQFF. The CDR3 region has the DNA TGCAGCGTTGAAGATAGGCGTGTAATTAATGAGCAGTTCTTC.

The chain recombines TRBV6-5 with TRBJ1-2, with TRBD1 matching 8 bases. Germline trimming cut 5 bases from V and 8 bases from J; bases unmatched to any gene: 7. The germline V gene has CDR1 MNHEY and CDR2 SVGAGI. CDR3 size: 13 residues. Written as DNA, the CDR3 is TGTGCCAGCAGTCGGGACAGGCGAGGGGGCTACACCTTC. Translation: CASSRDRRGGYTF.

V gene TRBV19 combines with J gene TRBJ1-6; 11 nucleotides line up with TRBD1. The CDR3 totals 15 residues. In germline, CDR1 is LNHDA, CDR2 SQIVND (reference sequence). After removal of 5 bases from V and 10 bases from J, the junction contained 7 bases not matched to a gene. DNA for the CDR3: TGTGCCAGTAGTGCCTTTCGGACAGGGGGCTCACCCCTCCACTTT. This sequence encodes CASSAFRTGGSPLHF.

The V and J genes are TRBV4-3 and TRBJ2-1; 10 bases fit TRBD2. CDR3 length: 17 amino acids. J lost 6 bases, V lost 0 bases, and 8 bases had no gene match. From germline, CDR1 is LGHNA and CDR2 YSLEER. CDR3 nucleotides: TGCGCCAGCAGCCAAGAGCCGCCTAGCGGGAGAGGCAATGAGCAGTTCTTC. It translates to CASSQEPPSGRGNEQFF.

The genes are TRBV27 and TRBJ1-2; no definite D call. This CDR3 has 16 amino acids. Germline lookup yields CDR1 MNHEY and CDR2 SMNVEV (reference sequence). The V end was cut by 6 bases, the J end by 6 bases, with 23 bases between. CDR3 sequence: CASSLFSTPFLNGYTF. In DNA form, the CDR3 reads TGTGCCAGCAGCCTTTTCTCCACTCCGTTTCTTAATGGCTACACCTTC.

CDR3 loop: CAISQGESYEQYF. CDR3 coding DNA: TGTGCCATCAGTCAGGGGGAGTCCTACGAGCAGTACTTC. The rearrangement joins TRBV10-3 to TRBJ2-7; TRBD1 aligns across 7 bases. Germline V lookup: CDR1 ENHRY, CDR2 SYGVKD. The CDR3 is made up of 13 amino acids. J was trimmed by 1 base and V by 5 bases; bases with no gene match: 2.

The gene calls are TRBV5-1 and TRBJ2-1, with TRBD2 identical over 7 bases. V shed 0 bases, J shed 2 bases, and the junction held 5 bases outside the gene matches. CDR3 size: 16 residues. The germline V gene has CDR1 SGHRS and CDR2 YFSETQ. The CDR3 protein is CASSLEPSGTYNEQFF. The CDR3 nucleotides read TGCGCCAGCAGCTTGGAGCCTAGCGGCACCTACAATGAGCAGTTCTTC.

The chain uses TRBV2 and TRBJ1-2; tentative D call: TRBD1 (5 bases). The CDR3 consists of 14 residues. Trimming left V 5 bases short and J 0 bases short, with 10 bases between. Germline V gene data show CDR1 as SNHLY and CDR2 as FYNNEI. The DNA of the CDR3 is TGTGCCAGCAGTTTCAGGGAAGCTAACTATGGCTACACCTTC. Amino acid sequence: CASSFREANYGYTF.

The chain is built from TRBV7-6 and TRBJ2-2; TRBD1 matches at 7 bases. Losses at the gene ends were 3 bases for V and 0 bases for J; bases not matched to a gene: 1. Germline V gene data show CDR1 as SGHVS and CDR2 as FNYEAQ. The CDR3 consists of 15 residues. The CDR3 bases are TGTGCCAGCAGCTTCGGACAGGCGAACACCGGGGAGCTGTTTTTT. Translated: CASSFGQANTGELFF. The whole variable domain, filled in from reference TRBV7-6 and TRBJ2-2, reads GAGVSQSPRYKVTKRGQDVALRCDPISGHVSLYWYRQALGQGPEFLTYFNYEAQQDKSGLPNDRFSAERPEGSISTLTIQRTEQRDSAMYRCASSFGQANTGELFFGEGSRLTVL.

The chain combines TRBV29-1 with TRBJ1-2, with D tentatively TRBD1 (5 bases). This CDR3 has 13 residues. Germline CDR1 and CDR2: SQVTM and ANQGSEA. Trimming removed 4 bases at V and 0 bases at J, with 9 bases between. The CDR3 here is CSVGQGPNYGYTF. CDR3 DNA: TGCAGCGTTGGCCAGGGACCTAACTATGGCTACACCTTC.

CDR3: CSVEGQGVPDTQYF. The CDR3, as DNA: TGCAGCGTTGAAGGGCAGGGGGTACCAGATACGCAGTATTTT. This chain uses TRBV29-1 with TRBJ2-3, with 7 bases aligning to TRBD1. The J segment lost 4 bases and the V segment lost 1 base, leaving 5 bases of the junction unmatched. This CDR3 region has 14 residues. Germline V gives CDR1 SQVTM, CDR2 ANQGSEA.